This TCR beta chain was sequenced for a study of identifying expanded T cells in peripheral blood. No infections or other immune events were documented during collection. Clones were sequenced by immunoSEQ multiplex PCR, and TCRdb holds only the in-frame ones, with some missing. In the table there are about 100,000 clones, roughly 89% of which are singletons. Germline V lookup: CDR1 SQVTM, CDR2 ANQGSEA. V lost 2 bases to trimming and J lost 8 bases, with 9 bases between them. The CDR3 is made up of 11 amino acids. This TCR derives from a person aged 18 to 75 in good health. The chain recombines TRBV29-1 with TRBJ1-2; tentative D call: TRBD1 (6 bases). Sequenced: blood. CDR3 DNA sequence: TGCAGCGTTGAATTCGGGGGCGGCTACACCTTC. Residues: CSVEFGGGYTF.